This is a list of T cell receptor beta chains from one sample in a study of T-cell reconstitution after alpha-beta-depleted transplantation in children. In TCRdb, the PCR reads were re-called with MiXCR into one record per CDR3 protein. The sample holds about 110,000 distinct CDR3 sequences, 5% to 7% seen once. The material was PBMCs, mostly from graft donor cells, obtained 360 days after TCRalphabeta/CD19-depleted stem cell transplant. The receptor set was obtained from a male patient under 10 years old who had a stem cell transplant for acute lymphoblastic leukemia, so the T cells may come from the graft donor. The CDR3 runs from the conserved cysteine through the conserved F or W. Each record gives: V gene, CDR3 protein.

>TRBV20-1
CSASRTSGIRPNTGELFF
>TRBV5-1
CASKGGGGAPNTEAFF
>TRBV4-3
CASSQDPSGSDTQYF
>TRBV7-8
CASSLEWKGTYGYTF
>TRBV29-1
CSVEGLAGVDTGELFF
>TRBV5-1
CASSSRRQGWGSYEQYF
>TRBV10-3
CAISRGAGVKNIQYF
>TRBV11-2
CASSLLAGGQETQYF
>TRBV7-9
CASSSDGTDTQYF
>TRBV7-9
CASSLLDWETQYF
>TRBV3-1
CASSQGSSLSNEQFF
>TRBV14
CASSQGQLGEQYF
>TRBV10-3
CASGRSTLEQYF
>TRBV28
CASSPLREQFF
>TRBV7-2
CASSSTPSYEQYF
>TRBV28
CASSFRLGATEADTQYF
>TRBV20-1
CSASGAYYEQYF
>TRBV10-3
CAISEAIKGGVQETQYF
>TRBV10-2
CASISGATNYGYTF
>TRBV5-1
CASSPDRVNTGELFF
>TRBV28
CASSLTSGRVGELFF
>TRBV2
CASSLLAGGKNEQYF
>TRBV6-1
CASSEEGRGYEQYF
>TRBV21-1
CAAQGRKSPLHF
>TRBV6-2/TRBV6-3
CASSYRRDKNEKLFF
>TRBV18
CASSPGAVQETQYF
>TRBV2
CASSEEGKRYYEQYF
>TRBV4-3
CASSHRGQGKNTIYF
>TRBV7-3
CASSRDRGDTGELFF
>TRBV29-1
CSVGGGYSYEQYF
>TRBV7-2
CASSLEAGDWPYEQYF
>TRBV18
CASSRIVQNYKAGELFF
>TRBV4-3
CASSQGIRVGAKNIQYF
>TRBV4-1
CASSQDEPSYEQYF
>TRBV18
CASSPSGKDNQPQHF
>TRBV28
CASSLSGLAQPQHF